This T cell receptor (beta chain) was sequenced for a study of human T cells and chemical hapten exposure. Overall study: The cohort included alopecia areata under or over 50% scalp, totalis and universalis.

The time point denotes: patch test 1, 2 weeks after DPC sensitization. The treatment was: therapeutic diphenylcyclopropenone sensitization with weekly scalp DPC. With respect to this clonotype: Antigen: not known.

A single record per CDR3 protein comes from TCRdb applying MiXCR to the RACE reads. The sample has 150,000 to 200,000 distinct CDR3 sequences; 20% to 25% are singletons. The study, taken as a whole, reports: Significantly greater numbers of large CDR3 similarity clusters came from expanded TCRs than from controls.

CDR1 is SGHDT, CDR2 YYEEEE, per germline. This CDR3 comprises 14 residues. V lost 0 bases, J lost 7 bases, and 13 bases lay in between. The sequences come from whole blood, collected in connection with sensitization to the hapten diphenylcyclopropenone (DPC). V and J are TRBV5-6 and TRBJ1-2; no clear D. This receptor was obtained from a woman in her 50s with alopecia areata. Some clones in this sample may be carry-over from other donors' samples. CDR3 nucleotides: TGTGCCAGCAGCTTGGTGGTGGGATCAGGTGGCTACACCTTC. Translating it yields CASSLVVGSGGYTF. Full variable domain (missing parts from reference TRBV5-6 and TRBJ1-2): DAGVTQSPTHLIKTRGQQVTLRCSPKSGHDTVSWYQQALGQGPQFIFQYYEEEERQRGNFPDRFSGHQFPNYSSELNVNALLLGDSALYLCASSLVVGSGGYTFGSGTRLTVV.